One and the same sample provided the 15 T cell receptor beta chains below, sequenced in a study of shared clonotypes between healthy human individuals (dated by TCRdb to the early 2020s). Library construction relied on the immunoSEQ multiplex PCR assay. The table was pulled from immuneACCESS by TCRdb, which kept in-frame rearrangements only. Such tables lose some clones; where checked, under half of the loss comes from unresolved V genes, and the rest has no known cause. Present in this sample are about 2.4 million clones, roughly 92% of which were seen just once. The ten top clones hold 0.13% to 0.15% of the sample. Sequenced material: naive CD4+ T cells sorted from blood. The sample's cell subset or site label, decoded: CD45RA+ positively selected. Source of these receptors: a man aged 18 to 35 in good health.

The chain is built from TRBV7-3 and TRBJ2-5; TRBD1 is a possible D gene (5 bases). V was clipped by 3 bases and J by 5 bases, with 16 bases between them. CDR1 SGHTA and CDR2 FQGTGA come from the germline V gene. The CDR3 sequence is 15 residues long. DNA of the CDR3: TGTGCCAGCAGCTTTAGGTCGCCAGGGATGGAGACCCAGTACTTC. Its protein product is CASSFRSPGMETQYF.

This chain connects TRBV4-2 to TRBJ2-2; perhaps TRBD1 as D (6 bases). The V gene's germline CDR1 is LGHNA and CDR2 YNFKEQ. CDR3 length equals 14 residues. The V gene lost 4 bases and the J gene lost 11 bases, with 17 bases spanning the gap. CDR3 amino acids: CASSLPNGQFELFF. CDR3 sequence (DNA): TGTGCCAGCAGCCTACCAAACGGACAGTTCGAGCTGTTTTTT.

CDR3 coding DNA: TGTGCCTGGAGTGTGGAGGGTTACGAGCAGTACTTC. This translates into CAWSVEGYEQYF. The chain couples TRBV30 to TRBJ2-5; D might be TRBD2 (6 bases). The J call may be incorrect, as the DNA end agrees better with TRBJ2-7. This CDR3 has 12 amino acids. Germline CDR1 reads GTSNPN; CDR2 reads SVGIG (reference sequence).

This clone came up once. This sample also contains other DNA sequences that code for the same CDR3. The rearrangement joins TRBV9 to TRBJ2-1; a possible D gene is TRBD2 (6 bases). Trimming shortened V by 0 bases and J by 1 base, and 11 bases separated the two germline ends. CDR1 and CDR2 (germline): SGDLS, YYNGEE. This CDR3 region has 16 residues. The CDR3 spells CASSVVGGPSYNEQFF. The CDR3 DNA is TGTGCCAGCAGCGTAGTTGGAGGGCCTTCCTACAATGAGCAGTTCTTC.

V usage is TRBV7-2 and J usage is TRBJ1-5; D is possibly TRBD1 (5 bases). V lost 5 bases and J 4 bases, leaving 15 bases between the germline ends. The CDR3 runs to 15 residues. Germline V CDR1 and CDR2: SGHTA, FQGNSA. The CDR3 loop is CASSRRDRANQPQHF. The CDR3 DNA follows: TGTGCCAGCAGCCGCCGGGACCGGGCGAATCAGCCCCAGCATTTT.

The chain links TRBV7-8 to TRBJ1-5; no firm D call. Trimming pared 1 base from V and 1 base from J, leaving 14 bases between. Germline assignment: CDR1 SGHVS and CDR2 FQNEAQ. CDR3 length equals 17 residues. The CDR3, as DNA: TGTGCCAGCAGCTTAGGCTACAAGGGAAGAAGCAATCAGCCCCAGCATTTT. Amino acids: CASSLGYKGRSNQPQHF.

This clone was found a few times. The CDR3, as DNA: TGTGCCAGCAGCGTTCACATAGACACTGAAGCTTTCTTT. It specifies CASSVHIDTEAFF. The chain links TRBV14 to TRBJ1-1; D uncertain. The V end lost 5 bases, the J end lost 3 bases, and 10 bases lay between the germline ends. CDR1 is SGHDN, CDR2 FVKESK, per germline. The CDR3 has 13 amino acids. The whole variable domain, remainder taken from reference TRBV14 and TRBJ1-1, is EAGVTQFPSHSVIEKGQTVTLRCDPISGHDNLYWYRRVMGKEIKFLLHFVKESKQDESGMPNNRFLAERTGGTYSTLKVQPAELEDSGVYFCASSVHIDTEAFFGQGTRLTVV.

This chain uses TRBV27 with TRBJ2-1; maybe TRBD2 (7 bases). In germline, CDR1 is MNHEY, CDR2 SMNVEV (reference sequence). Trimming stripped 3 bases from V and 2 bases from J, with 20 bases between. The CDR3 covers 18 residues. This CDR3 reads CASSFIAGGGGPYNEQFF. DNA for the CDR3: TGTGCCAGCAGTTTCATAGCTGGGGGAGGGGGGCCCTACAATGAGCAGTTCTTC.

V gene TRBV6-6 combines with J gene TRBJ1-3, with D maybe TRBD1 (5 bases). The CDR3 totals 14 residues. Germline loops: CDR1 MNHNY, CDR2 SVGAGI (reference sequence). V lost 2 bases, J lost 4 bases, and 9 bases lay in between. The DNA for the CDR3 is TGTGCCAGCAGTTACACCAGGGAGGGAAACACCATATATTTT. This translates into CASSYTREGNTIYF.

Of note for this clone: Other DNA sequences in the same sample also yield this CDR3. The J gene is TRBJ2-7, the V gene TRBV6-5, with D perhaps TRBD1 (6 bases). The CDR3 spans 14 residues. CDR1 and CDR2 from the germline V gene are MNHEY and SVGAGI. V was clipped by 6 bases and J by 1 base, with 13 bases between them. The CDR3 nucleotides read TGTGCCAGCAGGCGAGGACAGTTATCCTACGAGCAGTACTTC. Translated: CASRRGQLSYEQYF.

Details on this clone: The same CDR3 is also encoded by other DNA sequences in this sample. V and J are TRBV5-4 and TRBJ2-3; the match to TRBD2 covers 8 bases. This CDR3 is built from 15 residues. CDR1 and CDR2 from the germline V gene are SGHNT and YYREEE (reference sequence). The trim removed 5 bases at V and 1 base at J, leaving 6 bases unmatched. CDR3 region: CASSSGLAGTDTQYF. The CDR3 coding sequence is TGTGCCAGCAGTTCTGGACTAGCCGGCACAGATACGCAGTATTTT.

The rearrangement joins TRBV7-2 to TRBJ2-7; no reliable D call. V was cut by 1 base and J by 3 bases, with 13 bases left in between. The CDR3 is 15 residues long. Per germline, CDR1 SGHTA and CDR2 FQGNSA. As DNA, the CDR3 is TGTGCCAGCAGCTTAGTAGGATCCGAAAACTACGAGCAGTACTTC. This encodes CASSLVGSENYEQYF.

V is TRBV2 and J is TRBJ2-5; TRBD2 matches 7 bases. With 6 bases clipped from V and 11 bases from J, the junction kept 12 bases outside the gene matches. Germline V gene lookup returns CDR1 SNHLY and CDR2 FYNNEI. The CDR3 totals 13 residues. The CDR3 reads CASRGGSSREQYF. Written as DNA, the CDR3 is TGTGCCAGCAGGGGGGGGTCCTCGCGGGAGCAGTACTTC. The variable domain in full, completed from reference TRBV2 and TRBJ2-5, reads EPEVTQTPSHQVTQMGQEVILRCVPISNHLYFYWYRQILGQKVEFLVSFYNNEISEKSEIFDDQFSVERPDGSNFTLKIRSTKLEDSAMYFCASRGGSSREQYFGPGTRLLVL.

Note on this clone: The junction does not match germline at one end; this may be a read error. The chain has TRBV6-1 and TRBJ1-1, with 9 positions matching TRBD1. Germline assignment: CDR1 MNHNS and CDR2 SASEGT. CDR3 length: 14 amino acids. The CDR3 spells CLTGGFVVGTEAFF. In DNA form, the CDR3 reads TGCCTGACAGGGGGATTTGTGGTAGGGACTGAAGCTTTCTTT.

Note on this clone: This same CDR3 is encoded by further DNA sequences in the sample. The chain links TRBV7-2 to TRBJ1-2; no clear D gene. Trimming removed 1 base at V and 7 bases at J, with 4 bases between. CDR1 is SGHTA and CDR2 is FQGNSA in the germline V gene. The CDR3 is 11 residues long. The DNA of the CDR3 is TGTGCCAGCAGCTTAGGAGGTGGCTACACCTTC. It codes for CASSLGGGYTF.